Presented here are 7 T cell receptor beta chains from one specimen sequenced in a study of blood T cell repertoires in COVID-19. The protocol was immunoSEQ multiplex PCR, while the TCRdb copy is restricted to in-frame clones and leaves out a portion. The table shows some 180,000 clones, with approximately 80% occurring only once. The sequenced sample consisted of PBMCs or T cells enriched from blood (not recorded which). The origin of the receptors is a man in his 60s who had been exposed to COVID-19.

The chain has TRBV7-8 and TRBJ2-2; tentatively, D is TRBD2 (6 bases). The germline V gene encodes CDR1 SGHVS and CDR2 FQNEAQ. This CDR3 region has 13 residues. V was trimmed by 5 bases and J by 13 bases, leaving 17 bases between them. The chain's CDR3 is CASSGPDPGRLFF. In DNA, the CDR3 is TGTGCCAGCAGCGGACCCGACCCCGGGAGGCTGTTTTTT.

This chain connects TRBV6-2 or TRBV6-3 to TRBJ2-1, with D perhaps TRBD2 (7 bases). This CDR3 region has 15 residues. CDR1 is MNHEY, CDR2 SVGEGT, per germline. Trimming left V 3 bases short and J 6 bases short, with 15 bases between. CDR3 sequence: CASSYLDRGANEQFF. The CDR3 bases are TGTGCCAGCAGTTATCTAGACCGGGGGGCCAATGAGCAGTTCTTC.

The chain links TRBV6-5 to TRBJ2-3; possibly TRBD1 for D (6 bases). This CDR3 spans 13 amino acids. CDR1 is MNHEY, CDR2 SVGAGI, per germline. The V end lost 6 bases, the J end lost 4 bases, and 11 bases lay between the germline ends. The CDR3 spells CASRPGTPDTQYF. The CDR3 nucleotides are TGTGCCAGCAGACCCGGGACACCAGATACGCAGTATTTT.

The CDR3 is CAISGGSGNNRETQYF. CDR3 DNA: TGTGCCATCAGTGGAGGTAGCGGGAACAATCGTGAGACCCAGTACTTC. The chain links TRBV10-3 to TRBJ2-5, with TRBD2 matching 8 bases. CDR1 and CDR2 from the germline V gene are ENHRY and SYGVKD. The CDR3 has 16 amino acids. V lost 4 bases, J lost 5 bases, and 12 bases stayed unmatched.

The rearrangement links TRBV7-2 to TRBJ1-2, with 11 bases lining up with TRBD1. This CDR3 is 16 amino acids long. Unmatched junction bases numbered 5, after V lost 0 bases and J lost 5 bases. In germline, CDR1 is SGHTA, CDR2 FQGNSA. CDR3 loop: CASSLAGQGARYGYTF. CDR3 DNA sequence: TGTGCCAGCAGCTTAGCCGGACAGGGGGCTAGGTATGGCTACACCTTC.

The V and J genes are TRBV5-1 and TRBJ1-4, with a possible D match to TRBD1 (5 bases). This CDR3 comprises 13 residues. CDR1 and CDR2 from the germline V gene are SGHRS and YFSETQ. Trimming took 5 bases from V and 7 from J, leaving 12 bases between them. CDR3 coding DNA: TGCGCCAGCAGGGGCGGCGGGGGTGAAAAACTGTTTTTT. It codes for CASRGGGGEKLFF. The full variable domain, with the rest looked up from reference TRBV5-1 and TRBJ1-4, is KAGVTQTPRYLIKTRGQQVTLSCSPISGHRSVSWYQQTPGQGLQFLFEYFSETQRNKGNFPGRFSGRQFSNSRSEMNVSTLELGDSALYLCASRGGGGEKLFFGSGTQLSVL.

The J gene is TRBJ2-2, the V gene TRBV12-3 or TRBV12-4; perhaps TRBD1 as D (5 bases). The CDR3 covers 12 residues. Trimming left V 7 bases short and J 5 bases short, with 8 bases between. The CDR3 sequence is CASKGSTGELFF. CDR3 sequence (DNA): TGTGCCAGCAAGGGGTCTACCGGGGAGCTGTTTTTT.